The clone carrying this TCR beta chain has ten or more counts. What it binds is not known. Germline CDR1 reads LGHNA; CDR2 reads YSLEER. The V and J ends lost 0 bases and 7 bases, in that order; junction bases with no gene match: 7. The CDR3 length is 17 residues. TCRdb passed the 5' RACE reads through MiXCR, listing each CDR3 protein once. The data contain 400,000 or so distinct CDR3 sequences, about 20% of them singletons. This entry is derived from a study of T-cell memory formation after mild COVID-19. Findings of the study overall: Whereas later expanders leaned CD4+, clones contracting day 15 to 85 showed a balanced CD4/CD8 makeup. Some clones that responded turned up in pre-infection memory, which suggests that cross-reactive memory joined in.

The sequence was collected from an adult woman who had mild COVID-19 (a few samples of this study predate the infection). Cell type and time point are not known. Input material: PBMCs or a T cell subset sorted from them (not recorded which). This chain connects TRBV4-3 to TRBJ2-1; 12 positions agree with TRBD2. Written as DNA, the CDR3 is TGCGCCAGCAGCCAAGATAACGCTAGCGGGAGGGTAAATGAGCAGTTCTTC. Protein: CASSQDNASGRVNEQFF.